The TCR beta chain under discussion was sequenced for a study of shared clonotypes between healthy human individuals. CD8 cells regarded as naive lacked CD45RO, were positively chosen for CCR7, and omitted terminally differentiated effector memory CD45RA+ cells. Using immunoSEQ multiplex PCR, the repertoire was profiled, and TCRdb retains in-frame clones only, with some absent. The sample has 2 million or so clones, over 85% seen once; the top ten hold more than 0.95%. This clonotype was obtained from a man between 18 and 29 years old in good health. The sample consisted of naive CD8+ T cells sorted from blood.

CDR3 sequence: CASSDGSPLHF. CDR3 sequence (DNA): TGTGCCAGCAGCGACGGGTCACCCCTCCACTTT. V is TRBV28 and J is TRBJ1-6; D is unclear. This CDR3 is built from 11 residues. The germline gives CDR1 MDHEN, CDR2 SYDVKM. Trimming took off 6 bases at V and 10 bases at J, with 7 bases between the two ends.